These T cell receptor beta chains were read from a single sample in a study of cytomegalovirus exposure and HLA in healthy donors. Using immunoSEQ multiplex PCR, the repertoire was profiled, and TCRdb retains in-frame clones only, with some absent. The sample lists some 150,000 clones; roughly 80% were seen once. The source material was PBMCs. These TCRs come from a man aged 40-49 years in good health and CMV-seropositive. Each CDR3 is given with its conserved first and last residue. D genes are given only for firm matches. Clone size appears in some rows only: once, few, many, or a class for an expanded clone.

v_gene	len	d_gene	abundance	j_gene	CDR3aa	CDR3nt
TRBV4-1	16	NA	NA	TRBJ1-2	CASSQAQGRGDYGYTF	TGCGCCAGCAGCCAAGCACAGGGAAGGGGCGACTATGGCTACACCTTC
TRBV9	14	NA	NA	TRBJ1-4	CASSVWGSNEKLFF	TGTGCCAGCAGCGTTTGGGGCTCAAATGAAAAACTGTTTTTT
TRBV7-9	14	TRBD1	NA	TRBJ1-4	CASSLTGINEKLFF	TGTGCCAGCAGCTTGACAGGGATTAATGAAAAACTGTTTTTT
TRBV6-5	12	NA	NA	TRBJ2-5	CASSKTGLGQYF	TGTGCCAGCAGTAAAACAGGTCTAGGGCAGTACTTC
TRBV7-8	17	TRBD2	once	TRBJ2-2	CASSQETSGGITGELFF	TGTGCCAGCAGCCAAGAGACTAGCGGGGGTATCACCGGGGAGCTGTTTTTT
TRBV11-2	16	NA	NA	TRBJ1-2	CASSLGRRATVYGYTF	TGTGCCAGCAGCTTAGGTCGGAGGGCCACGGTCTATGGCTACACCTTC
TRBV28	13	NA	NA	TRBJ2-5	CASRTGLQETQYF	TGTGCCAGCAGAACAGGGCTTCAAGAGACCCAGTACTTC
TRBV30	15	NA	NA	TRBJ1-1	CAWSPGHTMNTEAFF	TGTGCCTGGAGCCCGGGACACACCATGAACACTGAAGCTTTCTTT
TRBV30	14	NA	once	TRBJ1-2	CAWSLSQGWEDYTF	TGTGCCTGGAGTCTTTCCCAGGGCTGGGAAGACTACACCTTC
TRBV6-5	15	TRBD2	NA	TRBJ2-7	CASSYSYGGRGEQYF	TGTGCCAGCAGTTACTCATACGGCGGGAGGGGTGAGCAGTACTTC
TRBV30	14	NA	NA	TRBJ2-1	CATSTGEVGNEQFF	TGTGCCACCTCAACAGGGGAGGTAGGAAATGAGCAGTTCTTC
TRBV13	15	NA	few	TRBJ1-2	CASSFPQGGNYGYTF	TGTGCCAGCAGCTTCCCACAGGGCGGAAACTATGGCTACACCTTC
TRBV6-1	15	TRBD2	NA	TRBJ2-1	CASSEVVIVGGEQFF	TGTGCCAGCAGTGAAGTGGTAATAGTGGGGGGGGAGCAGTTCTTC
TRBV6-9	10	NA	NA	TRBJ2-7	CASTRSEQYF	TGTGCCAGCACTAGATCCGAGCAGTACTTC
TRBV7-7	16	TRBD2	NA	TRBJ2-5	CASSSGLAGVSETQYF	TGTGCCAGCAGCTCGGGACTAGCGGGGGTTTCGGAGACCCAGTACTTC
TRBV27	14	TRBD1	NA	TRBJ2-5	CASSFRGRWETQYF	TGTGCCAGCAGTTTCAGGGGGCGATGGGAGACCCAGTACTTC
TRBV9	15	TRBD2	NA	TRBJ2-7	CASSVAGGVIYEQYF	TGTGCCAGCAGCGTAGCCGGGGGGGTAATCTACGAGCAGTACTTC
TRBV5-1	14	TRBD2	NA	TRBJ2-7	CASSFERGPYEQYF	TGCGCCAGCAGCTTTGAGCGGGGGCCCTACGAGCAGTACTTC
TRBV4-1	17	TRBD2	NA	TRBJ2-7	CASSPSGTSGRGYEQYF	TGCGCCAGCAGCCCATCCGGGACTAGCGGGAGAGGGTACGAGCAGTACTTC
TRBV7-8	13	NA	NA	TRBJ2-2	CASTTTGAGELFF	TGTGCCAGCACCACGACCGGGGCCGGGGAGCTGTTTTTT
TRBV5-8	15	TRBD1	once	TRBJ2-7	CASRPGTGGSYEQYF	TGTGCCAGCAGGCCAGGTACAGGGGGCTCCTACGAGCAGTACTTC
TRBV6-5	16	NA	NA	TRBJ2-1	CASSYSPIGSKHEQFF	TGTGCCAGCAGTTACTCCCCCATTGGCAGTAAACATGAGCAGTTCTTC
TRBV18	16	TRBD1	NA	TRBJ2-1	CASSPRTGGLENEQFF	TGTGCCAGCTCACCCCGGACAGGGGGGCTTGAGAATGAGCAGTTCTTC
TRBV5-1	13	NA	NA	TRBJ2-5	CASSPGQQETQYF	TGCGCCAGCAGCCCAGGACAGCAAGAGACCCAGTACTTC
TRBV14	13	NA	NA	TRBJ2-1	CASSQDKGDEQFF	TGTGCCAGCAGCCAAGATAAGGGGGATGAGCAGTTCTTC
TRBV7-9	14	TRBD1	NA	TRBJ1-6	CASSFSQGSSPLHF	TGTGCCAGCAGCTTCTCACAGGGGAGCTCACCCCTCCACTTT
TRBV7-3	14	TRBD1	NA	TRBJ1-1	CASSLGQGNTEAFF	TGTGCCAGCAGCTTAGGACAGGGGAACACTGAAGCTTTCTTT
TRBV19	13	NA	NA	TRBJ1-1	CASSNPRDTEAFF	TGTGCCAGTAGTAATCCGAGGGACACTGAAGCTTTCTTT